Following are 3 T cell receptor beta chains from one sample sequenced in a study of shared clonotypes between healthy human individuals. Profiled with immunoSEQ multiplex PCR; TCRdb holds only in-frame clones, not every one. Altogether about 960,000 clones are present, approximately 80% being singletons, with the ten largest covering around 1.4%. Sequences were obtained from memory CD4+ T cells sorted from blood. The subset was: CD45RA-negative fraction. The source is a man aged 18-30 years in good health.

The chain carries TRBV13 and TRBJ1-1; D is unresolved. Trimming shortened V by 1 base and J by 9 bases, and 9 bases separated the two germline ends. CDR1 PRHDT and CDR2 FYEKMQ come from the germline V gene (reference sequence). The CDR3 covers 12 residues. The CDR3 reads CASSLVDSQAFF. The DNA for the CDR3 is TGTGCCAGCAGCTTAGTTGATTCCCAAGCTTTCTTT.

The chain employs TRBV4-1 and TRBJ2-3; TRBD2 aligns across 8 bases. The CDR3 runs 16 residues. V shed 0 bases, J shed 5 bases, and the junction held 7 bases outside the gene matches. Germline lookup yields CDR1 MGHRA and CDR2 YSYEKL. The CDR3, as DNA: TGCGCCAGCAGCCAAGATAGTTGGCGGGAGGAAGATACGCAGTATTTT. Residues: CASSQDSWREEDTQYF.

This clone has just a few counts. The rearrangement joins TRBV4-3 to TRBJ1-3; D gene unclear. Germline V gene sequence: CDR1 LGHNA, CDR2 YSLEER. Trimming removed 4 bases from V and 3 bases from J, with 7 bases in between. The CDR3 loop spans 13 amino acids. The CDR3 protein is CASSPSGGNTIYF. The DNA for the CDR3 is TGCGCCAGCAGCCCCAGTGGTGGAAACACCATATATTTT.